These 29 T cell receptor beta chains were all obtained from the same sample, sequenced in a study of response to subunit inactivated influenza vaccine. TCRdb re-analysed the RT-PCR reads in MiXCR, keeping a single row per CDR3 protein. The table has about 190,000 distinct CDR3 sequences, approximately 15% seen once. The sequenced sample was CD8+ T cells sorted from PBMCs, obtained 5 to 6 days after vaccination. These receptors all come from a man over 45 who received an inactivated influenza vaccine.

The V and J genes are TRBV6-1 and TRBJ2-1; 11 nucleotides align to TRBD1. CDR1 is MNHNS and CDR2 is SASEGT in the germline V gene. Trimming removed 8 bases from V and 6 bases from J; junction bases left unmatched: 9. CDR3 length: 15 amino acids. In nucleotides, the CDR3 is TGTGCCAGCGGCCTAGGGGGACAGGGGGTCAATGAGCAGTTCTTC. It translates to CASGLGGQGVNEQFF.

This clonotype came up a few times. The chain recombines TRBV15 with TRBJ1-4, with D possibly being TRBD1 (5 bases). The CDR3 runs 17 residues. The V end was cut by 0 bases, the J end by 4 bases, with 15 bases between. CDR1 and CDR2 (germline): LNHNV, YYDKDF (reference sequence). CDR3 DNA: TGTGCCACCAGCAGAGATTGGGCGACAGTATTTAATGAAAAACTGTTTTTT. This codes for CATSRDWATVFNEKLFF.

The chain joins TRBV12-3 or TRBV12-4 to TRBJ1-5; no clear D gene. Trimming took off 3 bases at V and 0 bases at J, with 12 bases between the two ends. The CDR3 totals 16 residues. CDR3: CASSLNTVYSNQPQHF. In DNA, the CDR3 is TGTGCCAGCAGTTTGAACACAGTCTATAGCAATCAGCCCCAGCATTTT.

This clonotype has a count of ten or more. The chain recombines TRBV5-5 with TRBJ2-7, with 9 bases lining up with TRBD1. Germline V lookup: CDR1 SGHKS, CDR2 YYEKEE (reference sequence). V trimming: 5 bases; J trimming: 2 bases; junction bases outside the gene matches: 17. CDR3 length: 18 amino acids. The CDR3 bases are TGTGCCAGCAGATCTGAAATTGGAGTACAGGGGGCTCCCTACGAGCAGTACTTC. Residues: CASRSEIGVQGAPYEQYF.

J is TRBJ2-5 and V is TRBV7-9, with D possibly TRBD1 on 6 matching bases. This CDR3 region has 14 residues. CDR1 is SEHNR and CDR2 is FQNEAQ in the germline V gene (reference sequence). V was pared by 2 bases and J by 5 bases, with 12 bases between. The DNA for the CDR3 is TGTGCCAGCAGCTTAAGTTCAGGGGTGGAGACCCAGTACTTC. Residues: CASSLSSGVETQYF.

This clonotype turned up a few times. The chain couples TRBV6-1 to TRBJ1-6, with 8 bases that match TRBD1. CDR1 is MNHNS, CDR2 SASEGT, per germline. CDR3 length: 16 amino acids. The V and J ends lost 5 bases and 9 bases, in that order; junction bases with no gene match: 12. In nucleotides, the CDR3 is TGTGCCAGCAGTACCGCTCCAGGGGGCGCGGGTTCACCCCTCCACTTT. Its protein is CASSTAPGGAGSPLHF.

This clonotype was observed many times. J is TRBJ1-1 and V is TRBV9; no definite D call. Germline V CDR1 and CDR2: SGDLS, YYNGEE. This CDR3 has 13 amino acids. Trimming shortened V by 1 base and J by 4 bases, and 8 bases separated the two germline ends. This CDR3 is CASSVQDFTEAFF. The CDR3 DNA sequence: TGTGCCAGCAGCGTACAGGATTTCACTGAAGCTTTCTTT.

This clonotype turned up a few times. This sequence joins TRBV12-3 or TRBV12-4 and TRBJ2-3; tentative D call: TRBD1 (5 bases). CDR3 length: 13 residues. Trimming removed 7 bases from V and 5 bases from J, with 13 bases in between. The CDR3 loop is CASTLGHVDTQYF. The DNA for the CDR3 is TGTGCCAGCACCTTGGGGCATGTAGATACGCAGTATTTT.

This chain's CDR3 is CAAGGSNQPQHF. The DNA for the CDR3 is TGTGCCGCGGGGGGTAGCAATCAGCCCCAGCATTTT. The gene calls are TRBV7-9 and TRBJ1-5, with a weak D call TRBD1 (5 bases). This CDR3 region has 12 residues. The germline CDR1 and CDR2 sequences are SEHNR and FQNEAQ (reference sequence). V lost 11 bases to trimming and J lost 0 bases, with 8 bases between them.

This clonotype was detected many times. This chain connects TRBV12-3 or TRBV12-4 to TRBJ2-1; 8 bases line up with TRBD1. J was trimmed by 4 bases and V by 3 bases; bases with no gene match: 5. The length of the CDR3 is 15 residues. The CDR3 spells CASSFPTGEYNEQFF. The CDR3 DNA reads TGTGCCAGCAGTTTCCCGACAGGGGAATACAATGAGCAGTTCTTC.

This clonotype was detected only a few times. V is TRBV4-2 and J is TRBJ2-4; a weak D match, TRBD2 (5 bases). Trimming removed 4 bases from V and 3 bases from J, with 13 bases in between. The CDR3 contains 15 residues. The germline CDR1 and CDR2 sequences are LGHNA and YNFKEQ. The CDR3 loop is CASSPGGRSKNIQYF. The CDR3, as DNA: TGTGCCAGCAGCCCCGGCGGGCGGAGCAAAAACATTCAGTACTTC.

The rearrangement joins TRBV5-1 to TRBJ2-1; a possible D gene is TRBD2 (5 bases). The CDR3 contains 18 residues. CDR1 SGHRS and CDR2 YFSETQ come from the germline V gene. The V and J ends lost 0 bases and 0 bases respectively, with 16 bases between them. Here the CDR3 reads CASSLVSGRESSYNEQFF. Written as DNA, the CDR3 is TGCGCCAGCAGCTTGGTGAGCGGCCGAGAAAGCTCCTACAATGAGCAGTTCTTC.

Only a few counts were recorded for this clonotype. V gene TRBV5-1 combines with J gene TRBJ2-2; either TRBD1 or TRBD2 may supply D (5 bases each). In germline, CDR1 is SGHRS, CDR2 YFSETQ. The ends were cut back, 4 bases at V and 7 bases at J, with 17 bases in the middle. The CDR3 has 15 residues. For the CDR3, the DNA is TGCGCCAGCAGCACATCACGAGGGGCAGGCGGGGAGCTGTTTTTT. Amino acids: CASSTSRGAGGELFF.

The chain joins TRBV29-1 to TRBJ2-2; possibly TRBD1 for D (7 bases). V lost 7 bases to trimming and J lost 6 bases, with 18 bases between them. The CDR3 spans 14 residues. Germline-derived CDR1 and CDR2 are SQVTM and ANQGSEA. Written as DNA, the CDR3 is TGCAGCGCGCCAGGGGGGCCTCTCCCCGGGGAGCTGTTTTTT. Translation gives CSAPGGPLPGELFF.

This chain links TRBV27 with TRBJ2-1; D remains unclear. Germline V lookup: CDR1 MNHEY, CDR2 SMNVEV (reference sequence). This CDR3 contains 12 residues. Deletions cut 4 bases from V and 9 bases from J, with 10 bases between. DNA of the CDR3: TGTGCCAGCAGTTCCCTTGTTGGTGAGCAGTTCTTC. This sequence encodes CASSSLVGEQFF.

There are a few counts of this clonotype. This CDR3 reads CASSGTTGLNQPQHF. CDR3 DNA: TGTGCCAGCAGTGGAACGACAGGGCTCAATCAGCCCCAGCATTTT. This chain connects TRBV25-1 to TRBJ1-5, with TRBD1 matching 7 bases. Germline V CDR1 and CDR2: MGHDK, SYGVNS. The CDR3 runs 15 residues. With V trimmed by 4 bases and J by 3 bases, 6 bases remained unmatched.

The J gene is TRBJ2-7, the V gene TRBV5-1; D call uncertain. V lost 5 bases and J lost 0, with 12 bases in between. The germline gives CDR1 SGHRS, CDR2 YFSETQ. The CDR3 sequence is 14 residues long. The CDR3 nucleotides read TGCGCCAGCAGTATACAAGGCTTCTCCTACGAGCAGTACTTC. Translating gives CASSIQGFSYEQYF.

This clonotype was observed many times. The gene calls are TRBV24-1 and TRBJ2-7, with 7 bases that match TRBD1. This CDR3 contains 14 residues. Germline loops: CDR1 KGHDR, CDR2 SFDVKD. Trimming removed 5 bases from V and 5 bases from J; junction bases left unmatched: 8. The DNA for the CDR3 is TGTGCCACCAGTGCCGGGACAGACTCTGACGAGCAGTACTTC. The encoded protein is CATSAGTDSDEQYF.

The chain uses TRBV2 and TRBJ2-4, with a tentative D call TRBD2 (6 bases). CDR1 is SNHLY and CDR2 is FYNNEI in the germline V gene. The CDR3 loop spans 14 amino acids. V dropped 4 bases and J dropped 0 bases, with 7 bases sitting between them. The CDR3 region is CASSGGTAKNIQYF. The DNA for the CDR3 is TGTGCCAGCAGTGGCGGGACAGCCAAAAACATTCAGTACTTC.

This clonotype was found a few times. The chain links TRBV15 to TRBJ2-5; tentatively, D is TRBD1 (5 bases). Germline-derived CDR1 and CDR2 are LNHNV and YYDKDF (reference sequence). This CDR3 has 13 residues. V shed 3 bases and J shed 5 bases, with 10 bases lying between them. CDR3: CATSSGHGETQYF. CDR3 DNA sequence: TGTGCCACCAGCAGTGGACACGGTGAGACCCAGTACTTC.

This clonotype was found many times. The gene calls are TRBV4-3 and TRBJ2-2; possible D gene TRBD1, 6 bases. The CDR3 totals 15 residues. Germline loops: CDR1 LGHNA, CDR2 YSLEER. The V end lost 6 bases, the J end lost 5 bases, and 16 bases lay between the germline ends. In nucleotides, the CDR3 is TGCGCCAGCAGTAATCAGGGGCTGGGAACCGGGGAGCTGTTTTTT. This gives the protein CASSNQGLGTGELFF.

This clonotype came up a few times. The chain links TRBV12-3 or TRBV12-4 to TRBJ2-2, with 7 bases aligning to TRBD1. The junction had 6 bases not matched to a gene; V was cut back by 6 bases and J by 2 bases. The CDR3 length is 15 residues. The CDR3 region is CASSSGQTNTGELFF. Here the CDR3 DNA reads TGTGCCAGCAGCTCGGGACAGACTAACACCGGGGAGCTGTTTTTT.

Comments on this clonotype: Sequence at one end of the junction differs from germline and may be a read error. This sequence joins TRBV30 and TRBJ2-1, with a weak D call TRBD2 (6 bases). In germline, CDR1 is GTSNPN, CDR2 SVGIG (reference sequence). The CDR3 extends over 14 amino acids. CDR3 loop: CAWSGGVSYKEQFF. The CDR3 DNA reads as TGTGCCTGGAGTGGCGGGGTCTCCTACAAGGAGCAGTTCTTC.

The genes are TRBV14 and TRBJ2-7; 7 nucleotides agree with TRBD1. CDR3 length: 13 amino acids. The germline V gene encodes CDR1 SGHDN and CDR2 FVKESK. The V gene end was trimmed by 3 bases and the J gene end by 6 bases; junction bases not matched to a gene: 5. The CDR3 coding sequence is TGTGCCAGCAGCCAGACGACAGGGCCCGAGCAGTACTTC. It specifies CASSQTTGPEQYF.

The rearrangement joins TRBV3-1 to TRBJ2-3; D possibly corresponds to TRBD2 (5 bases). V lost 1 base and J lost 0, with 8 bases in between. The CDR3 covers 15 residues. Looked up from germline, CDR1 is LGHDT and CDR2 is YNNKEL (reference sequence). The CDR3 DNA follows: TGTGCCAGCAGCCAAGTTAGCGATAGCACAGATACGCAGTATTTT. Its protein product is CASSQVSDSTDTQYF.

This clonotype was counted a few times. The chain couples TRBV14 to TRBJ2-7; 8 bases are a match to TRBD1. CDR1 SGHDN and CDR2 FVKESK come from the germline V gene. CDR3 length: 14 residues. V gave up 5 bases and J gave up 2 bases; unmatched junction bases: 5. CDR3 sequence reads: CASSKPGQAYEQYF. The CDR3 coding sequence is TGTGCCAGCAGCAAACCGGGACAGGCCTACGAGCAGTACTTC.

The V gene is TRBV19, the J gene TRBJ2-6; no reliable D call. The CDR3 extends over 15 amino acids. Trimming removed 3 bases at V and 0 bases at J, with 6 bases between. The germline V gene encodes CDR1 LNHDA and CDR2 SQIVND (reference sequence). The DNA for the CDR3 is TGTGCCAGTAGTATTAGCAGCTCTGGGGCCAACGTCCTGACTTTC. It specifies CASSISSSGANVLTF.

The chain uses TRBV20-1 and TRBJ2-6; D gene uncertain. The CDR3 extends over 15 amino acids. The ends were cut back, 5 bases at V and 0 bases at J, with 11 bases in the middle. From germline, CDR1 is DFQATT and CDR2 SNEGSKA (reference sequence). The CDR3 region has the DNA TGCAGTGCTCCCAAACGGTTCTCTGGGGCCAACGTCCTGACTTTC. This codes for CSAPKRFSGANVLTF.

The genes are TRBV4-3 and TRBJ2-3; D remains ambiguous. The CDR3 spans 18 residues. Germline CDR1 reads LGHNA; CDR2 reads YSLEER. V lost 3 bases and J 0 bases, leaving 19 bases between the germline ends. The CDR3: CASSHKLTSWSSTDTQYF. The CDR3 nucleotides read TGCGCCAGCAGCCACAAACTAACAAGTTGGAGTAGCACAGATACGCAGTATTTT.